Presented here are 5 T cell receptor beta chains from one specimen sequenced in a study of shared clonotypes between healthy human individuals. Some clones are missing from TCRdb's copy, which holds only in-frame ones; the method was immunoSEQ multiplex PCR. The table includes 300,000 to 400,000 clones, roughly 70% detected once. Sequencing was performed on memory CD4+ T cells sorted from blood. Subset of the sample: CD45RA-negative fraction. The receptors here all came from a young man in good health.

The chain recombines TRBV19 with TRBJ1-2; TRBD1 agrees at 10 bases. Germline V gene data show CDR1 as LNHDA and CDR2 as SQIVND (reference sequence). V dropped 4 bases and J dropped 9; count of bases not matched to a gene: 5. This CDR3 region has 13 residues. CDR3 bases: TGTGCCAGTAGTACGTGGGACAGGGGTAGCTACACCTTC. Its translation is CASSTWDRGSYTF.

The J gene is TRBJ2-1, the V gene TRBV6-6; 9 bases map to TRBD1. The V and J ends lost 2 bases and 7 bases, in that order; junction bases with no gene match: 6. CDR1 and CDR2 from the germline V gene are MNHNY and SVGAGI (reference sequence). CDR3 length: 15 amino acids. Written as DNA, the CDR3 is TGTGCCAGCAGTTACGAACAGGGGGCTCGTAATGAGCAGTTCTTC. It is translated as CASSYEQGARNEQFF.

The CDR3: CEHTGTGLTNSNQPQHF. In nucleotides, the CDR3 is TGTGAACACACCGGGACAGGGCTGACTAATAGCAATCAGCCCCAGCATTTT. This chain links TRBV19 with TRBJ1-5; 9 bases fit TRBD1. Germline CDR1 LNHDA, CDR2 SQIVND (reference sequence). The CDR3 contains 17 residues. The full variable domain, with the rest looked up from reference TRBV19 and TRBJ1-5, is DGGITQSPKYLFRKEGQNVTLSCEQNLNHDAMYWYRQDPGQGLRLIYYSQIVNDFQKGDIAEGYSVSREKKESFPLTVTSAQKNPTAFYLCEHTGTGLTNSNQPQHFGDGTRLSIL.

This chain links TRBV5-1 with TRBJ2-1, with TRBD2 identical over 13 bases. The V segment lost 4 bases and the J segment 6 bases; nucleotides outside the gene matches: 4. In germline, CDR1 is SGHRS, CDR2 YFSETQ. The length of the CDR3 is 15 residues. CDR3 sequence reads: CASSTRLAGGNEQFF. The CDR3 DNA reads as TGCGCCAGCAGCACTAGACTAGCGGGAGGCAATGAGCAGTTCTTC.

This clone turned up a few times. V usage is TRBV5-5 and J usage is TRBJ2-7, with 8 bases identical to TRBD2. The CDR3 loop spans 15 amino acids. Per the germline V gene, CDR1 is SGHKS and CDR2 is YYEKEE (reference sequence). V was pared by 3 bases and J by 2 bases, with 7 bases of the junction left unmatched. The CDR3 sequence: CASSSAGGLTYEQYF. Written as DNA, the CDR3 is TGTGCCAGCAGCTCCGCGGGAGGACTCACCTACGAGCAGTACTTC.